A single sample is the source of the 15 T cell receptor beta chains below, sequenced in a study of PD-L1 blockade in urothelial cancer. TCRdb's table, derived via immunoSEQ multiplex PCR, lists solely in-frame clones and lacks some. The sample lists about 88,000 clones, roughly 90% occurring once. The sample in question was PBMCs, obtained around atezolizumab (anti-PD-L1) treatment. The receptor set was obtained from a man aged 55 to 70 with urothelial cancer.

This clone was observed a single time. The chain employs TRBV11-2 and TRBJ1-4, with 7 nucleotides matching TRBD1. V gave up 5 bases and J gave up 2 bases; unmatched junction bases: 2. There are 14 residues in the CDR3. Germline-derived CDR1 and CDR2 are SGHAT and FQNNGV. The chain's CDR3 is CASSRQGTNEKLFF. In DNA form, the CDR3 reads TGTGCCAGCAGCCGACAGGGCACTAATGAAAAACTGTTTTTT.

The gene calls are TRBV6-5 and TRBJ1-6, with D possibly matching TRBD1 (6 bases). The V end lost 5 bases, the J end lost 4 bases, and 9 bases lay between the germline ends. This CDR3 contains 14 residues. The germline gives CDR1 MNHEY, CDR2 SVGAGI. CDR3 DNA: TGTGCCAGCAGTAGGACAGAATATAATTCACCCCTCCACTTT. This translates into CASSRTEYNSPLHF.

The J gene is TRBJ2-5, the V gene TRBV29-1; perhaps TRBD1 as D (6 bases). The V gene lost 4 bases and the J gene lost 6 bases, with 18 bases spanning the gap. The CDR3 covers 14 residues. Germline V gene data show CDR1 as SQVTM and CDR2 as ANQGSEA. DNA of the CDR3: TGCAGCGTTGGTCAAAATACAGGGTTACAGACCCAGTACTTC. Translating it yields CSVGQNTGLQTQYF.

The chain employs TRBV7-2 and TRBJ1-2; 12 positions match TRBD1. The CDR3 runs to 17 residues. J gave up 8 bases and V 4 bases, and 14 bases lay outside the gene matches. Germline CDR1 is SGHTA and CDR2 is FQGNSA. For the CDR3, the DNA is TGTGCCAGCAGCTCAAGAGCGACGGGACAGGGGGCAAGGGGCTACACCTTC. Translation: CASSSRATGQGARGYTF.

The rearrangement links TRBV2 to TRBJ2-2; TRBD2 matches at 8 bases. The CDR3 is made up of 15 amino acids. The trim removed 3 bases at V and 5 bases at J, leaving 5 bases unmatched. Germline values: CDR1 SNHLY, CDR2 FYNNEI. CDR3 region: CASSDVAGGTGELFF. The CDR3 DNA is TGTGCCAGCAGTGATGTGGCGGGAGGAACCGGGGAGCTGTTTTTT.

This sequence joins TRBV2 and TRBJ1-5; 8 nucleotides match TRBD1. Trimming removed 4 bases from V and 5 bases from J; junction bases left unmatched: 4. The germline CDR1 and CDR2 sequences are SNHLY and FYNNEI. The CDR3 has 14 residues. The CDR3 DNA reads as TGTGCCAGCAGTGCCGGACAGGGCGATCAGCCCCAGCATTTT. It codes for CASSAGQGDQPQHF.

The chain carries TRBV29-1 and TRBJ2-7, with TRBD1 identical over 9 bases. The V gene end was trimmed by 5 bases and the J gene end by 0 bases; junction bases not matched to a gene: 11. In germline, CDR1 is SQVTM, CDR2 ANQGSEA. The CDR3 totals 16 residues. The CDR3 region is CSVHETGGPYSYEQYF. In nucleotides, the CDR3 is TGCAGCGTTCATGAGACAGGGGGACCATACTCCTACGAGCAGTACTTC.

CDR3 coding DNA: TGCGCCAGCAGCTTGGTTGGTGTGAGTACAGATACGCAGTATTTT. Translated: CASSLVGVSTDTQYF. The genes are TRBV5-1 and TRBJ2-3; D is undetermined. Germline loops: CDR1 SGHRS, CDR2 YFSETQ. Trimming took off 0 bases at V and 3 bases at J, with 11 bases between the two ends. This CDR3 has 15 residues.

This chain connects TRBV7-2 to TRBJ2-2, with D unclear. Germline values: CDR1 SGHTA, CDR2 FQGNSA. The CDR3 has 16 amino acids. V shed 5 bases and J shed 1 base, with 14 bases lying between them. CDR3 DNA: TGTGCCAGCAGCCTCTGGCGGCCGGAGAACACCGGGGAGCTGTTTTTT. This codes for CASSLWRPENTGELFF.

The chain joins TRBV7-8 to TRBJ2-1, with a tentative D call TRBD1 (5 bases). The CDR3 extends over 13 amino acids. CDR1 is SGHVS, CDR2 FQNEAQ, per germline. V was cut by 5 bases and J by 9 bases, with 14 bases left in between. The chain's CDR3 is CASSGAGSGEQFF. CDR3 coding DNA: TGTGCCAGCAGCGGGGCCGGATCGGGTGAGCAGTTCTTC.

The chain joins TRBV5-8 to TRBJ2-2; 7 nucleotides match TRBD1. This CDR3 is 16 amino acids long. Germline lookup yields CDR1 SGHTS and CDR2 YDEGEE. V lost 2 bases and J lost 1; bases outside the gene matches: 5. The CDR3 sequence: CASSFGTELNTGELFF. DNA of the CDR3: TGTGCCAGCAGCTTCGGGACAGAGCTGAACACCGGGGAGCTGTTTTTT. The variable domain in full, completed from reference TRBV5-8 and TRBJ2-2, reads EAGVTQSPTHLIKTRGQQATLRCSPISGHTSVYWYQQALGLGLQFLLWYDEGEERNRGNFPPRFSGRQFPNYSSELNVNALELEDSALYLCASSFGTELNTGELFFGEGSRLTVL.

This chain joins TRBV4-2 and TRBJ2-3; D ambiguous. The germline gives CDR1 LGHNA, CDR2 YNFKEQ. Between the trimmed V and J ends, which lost 3 bases and 12 bases, there was a span of 16 bases. The CDR3 is 13 amino acids. CDR3 in DNA: TGTGCCAGCAGCCATAACTGGAGAGACCCCCAGTATTTT. It codes for CASSHNWRDPQYF.

The chain uses TRBV5-4 and TRBJ2-7, with TRBD2 as a possible D gene (6 bases). CDR3 length equals 16 residues. Germline V gives CDR1 SGHNT, CDR2 YYREEE (reference sequence). V was shortened by 4 bases and J by 1 base, with 18 bases between the two germline ends. The CDR3 DNA reads TGTGCCAGCAGCCCCGCCCTCCAGGGAGGATCCTACGAGCAGTACTTC. This codes for CASSPALQGGSYEQYF.

The rearrangement joins TRBV4-2 to TRBJ1-3; D is uncertain. Trimming shortened V by 0 bases and J by 3 bases, and 6 bases separated the two germline ends. This CDR3 is built from 14 residues. CDR1 is LGHNA and CDR2 is YNFKEQ in the germline V gene. CDR3 region: CASSQDPGGNTIYF. The CDR3 bases are TGTGCCAGCAGCCAAGACCCAGGTGGAAACACCATATATTTT.

This rearrangement joins TRBV27 to TRBJ1-6, with D uncertain. Trimming took 2 bases from V and 7 from J, leaving 9 bases between them. CDR3 length equals 14 residues. Germline CDR1 and CDR2: MNHEY and SMNVEV (reference sequence). The CDR3 DNA reads as TGTGCCAGCAGTTTACAACAGTCGAATTCACCCCTCCACTTT. This gives the protein CASSLQQSNSPLHF.